The clone carrying this T cell receptor beta chain was counted only a few times. The data were obtained in a study of blood T cells in healthy people across ages. Sample-barcoded 5' priming and a J-beta primer mix drove a second PCR of roughly 6 to 12 cycles. One entry per CDR3 protein results from TCRdb running MiXCR on the 5' RACE reads. Of roughly 2 million distinct CDR3 sequences listed, roughly 52% are singletons. Germline V gene data show CDR1 as SGHRS and CDR2 as YFSETQ. With 5 bases removed from V and 2 bases from J, the gap between germline ends came to 14 bases. The CDR3 has 15 amino acids. Sequenced input: blood. This rearrangement joins TRBV5-1 to TRBJ2-1; D is possibly TRBD1 (6 bases). This TCR derives from a woman aged 35 to 49 in good health. The CDR3 loop reads CASRDRPDPYNEQFF. The CDR3 coding sequence is TGCGCCAGCAGGGACAGACCGGACCCCTACAATGAGCAGTTCTTC.